The 2 T cell receptor beta chains below all came from one sample that was sequenced in a study of human CD8 memory T cell subsets. TCR beta was sequenced from UMI-tagged 5' RACE libraries. TCRdb reprocessed the 5' RACE reads, with one entry per CDR3 protein and no DNA. This repertoire includes about 4,000 distinct CDR3 sequences. The source material was CD8+ T cells from PBMCs. These receptors originate from a human donor in good health.

J is TRBJ1-6 and V is TRBV30; TCRdb gives TRBD1 as the D gene, but with no DNA this cannot be confirmed. This CDR3 contains 15 residues. In germline, CDR1 is GTSNPN, CDR2 SVGIG (reference sequence). The CDR3 is CAWSDHDRVSSPLHF.

The chain employs TRBV6-1 and TRBJ2-1; the TCRdb D gene call, TRBD1, has no DNA to confirm it. This CDR3 is built from 14 residues. From germline, CDR1 is MNHNS and CDR2 SASEGT. The CDR3 spells CASHLTFEGNEQFF.